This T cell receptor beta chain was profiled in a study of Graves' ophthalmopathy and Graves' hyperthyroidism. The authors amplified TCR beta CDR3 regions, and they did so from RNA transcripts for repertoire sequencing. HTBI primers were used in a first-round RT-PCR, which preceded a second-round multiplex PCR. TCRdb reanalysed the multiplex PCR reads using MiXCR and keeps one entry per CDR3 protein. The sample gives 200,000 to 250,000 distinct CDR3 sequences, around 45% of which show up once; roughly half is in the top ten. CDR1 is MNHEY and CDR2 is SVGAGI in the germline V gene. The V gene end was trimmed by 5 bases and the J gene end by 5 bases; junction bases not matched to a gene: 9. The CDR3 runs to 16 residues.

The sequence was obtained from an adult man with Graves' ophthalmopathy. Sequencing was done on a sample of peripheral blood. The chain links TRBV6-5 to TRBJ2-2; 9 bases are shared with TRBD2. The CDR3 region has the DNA TGTGCCAGCAGTGACGGCGCGGGGGGGACGACCGGGGAGCTGTTTTTT. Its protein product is CASSDGAGGTTGELFF.